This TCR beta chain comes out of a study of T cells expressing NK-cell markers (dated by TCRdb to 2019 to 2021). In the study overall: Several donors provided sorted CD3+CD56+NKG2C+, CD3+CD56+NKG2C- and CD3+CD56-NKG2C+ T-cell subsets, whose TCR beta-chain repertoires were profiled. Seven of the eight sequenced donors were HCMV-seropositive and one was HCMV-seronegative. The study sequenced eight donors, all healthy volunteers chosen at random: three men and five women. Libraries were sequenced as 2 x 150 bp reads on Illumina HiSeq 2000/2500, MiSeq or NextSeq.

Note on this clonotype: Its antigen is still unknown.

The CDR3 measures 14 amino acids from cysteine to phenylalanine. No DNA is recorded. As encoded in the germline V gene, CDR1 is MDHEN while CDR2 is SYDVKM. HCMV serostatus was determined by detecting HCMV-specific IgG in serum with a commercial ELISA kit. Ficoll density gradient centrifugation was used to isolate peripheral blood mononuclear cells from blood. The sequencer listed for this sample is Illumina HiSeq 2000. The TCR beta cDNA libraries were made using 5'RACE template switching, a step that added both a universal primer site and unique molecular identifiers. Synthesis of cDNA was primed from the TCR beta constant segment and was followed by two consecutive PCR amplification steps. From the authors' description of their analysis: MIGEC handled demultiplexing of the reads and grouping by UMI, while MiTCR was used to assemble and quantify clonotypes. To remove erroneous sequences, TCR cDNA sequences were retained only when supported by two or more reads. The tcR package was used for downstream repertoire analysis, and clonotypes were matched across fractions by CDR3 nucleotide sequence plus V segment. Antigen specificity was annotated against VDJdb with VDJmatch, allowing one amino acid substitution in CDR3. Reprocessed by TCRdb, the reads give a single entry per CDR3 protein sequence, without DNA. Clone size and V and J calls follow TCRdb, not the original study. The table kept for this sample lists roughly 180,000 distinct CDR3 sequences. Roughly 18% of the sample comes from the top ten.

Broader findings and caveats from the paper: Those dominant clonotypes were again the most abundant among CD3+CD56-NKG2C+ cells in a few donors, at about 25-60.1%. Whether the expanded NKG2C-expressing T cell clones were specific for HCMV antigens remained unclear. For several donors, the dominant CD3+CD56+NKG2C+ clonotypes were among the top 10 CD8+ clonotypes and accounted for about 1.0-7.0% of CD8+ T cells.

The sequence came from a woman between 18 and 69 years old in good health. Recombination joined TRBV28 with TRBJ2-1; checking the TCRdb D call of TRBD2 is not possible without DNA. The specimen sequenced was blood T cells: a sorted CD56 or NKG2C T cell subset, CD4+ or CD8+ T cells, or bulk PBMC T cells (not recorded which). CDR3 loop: CACSGGGRYNEQFF.